These 31 T cell receptor beta chains came from one sample sequenced in a study of technical replicates of blood from a few donors. Generated by immunoSEQ multiplex PCR, the TCRdb table keeps only in-frame clones and is missing some. This repertoire shows 72,000 or so clones, approximately 96% found once; its top ten account for 0.39%. The sample was T cells isolated from PBMCs. Every receptor here comes from a human donor in good health.

This chain joins TRBV4-2 and TRBJ2-3; 7 bases map to TRBD1. Germline-derived CDR1 and CDR2 are LGHNA and YNFKEQ. With V trimmed by 2 bases and J by 4 bases, 12 bases remained unmatched. The CDR3 has 17 residues. CDR3 protein: CASSQLQGYLSPDTQYF. The CDR3 DNA is TGTGCCAGCAGCCAACTACAGGGGTATTTGAGTCCAGATACGCAGTATTTT.

The V and J genes are TRBV6-5 and TRBJ2-1; D not certain. Germline V gives CDR1 MNHEY, CDR2 SVGAGI. V lost 0 bases to trimming and J lost 9 bases, with 15 bases between them. The CDR3 has 15 residues. As DNA, the CDR3 is TGTGCCAGCAGTTACTCTCTCTCTCGTCCCAGTGAGCAGTTCTTC. Its translation is CASSYSLSRPSEQFF.

This clone was detected only once. This chain uses TRBV27 with TRBJ2-1, with 8 bases fitting TRBD2. The CDR3 totals 15 residues. Per the germline V gene, CDR1 is MNHEY and CDR2 is SMNVEV (reference sequence). V was clipped by 3 bases and J by 0 bases; unmatched bases: 1. The CDR3 DNA reads as TGTGCCAGCAGTTTCGGGAGGGCCTCCTACAATGAGCAGTTCTTC. Amino acid sequence: CASSFGRASYNEQFF.

The rearrangement joins TRBV18 to TRBJ2-1; no clear D. Germline assignment: CDR1 KGHSH and CDR2 LQKENI. V shed 5 bases and J shed 5 bases, with 4 bases lying between them. The CDR3 loop spans 11 amino acids. The CDR3 protein is CASSVNNEQFF. The CDR3 DNA is TGTGCCAGCTCAGTTAACAATGAGCAGTTCTTC.

V gene TRBV10-3 combines with J gene TRBJ2-1; 7 nucleotides align to TRBD1. This CDR3 is built from 14 residues. Trimming took 9 bases from V and 0 from J; bases not matched to a gene: 5. Germline V CDR1 and CDR2: ENHRY, SYGVKD. The CDR3 region is CAIRDSLSYNEQFF. The CDR3 nucleotides read TGTGCCATTAGGGACAGCCTCTCCTACAATGAGCAGTTCTTC.

The gene calls are TRBV27 and TRBJ1-5, with D unclear. V was trimmed by 5 bases and J by 3 bases, leaving 23 bases between them. The length of the CDR3 is 18 residues. CDR1 and CDR2 from the germline V gene are MNHEY and SMNVEV (reference sequence). This CDR3 is CASSLFASVGGFNQPQHF. The CDR3 DNA reads TGTGCCAGCAGTCTCTTCGCGTCGGTTGGAGGGTTCAATCAGCCCCAGCATTTT.

This clone was detected once. The V and J genes are TRBV30 and TRBJ1-5; D uncertain. Germline CDR1 GTSNPN, CDR2 SVGIG (reference sequence). Trimming removed 4 bases from V and 1 base from J, with 8 bases in between. The CDR3 sequence is 13 residues long. This CDR3 is CAWKVGSNQPQHF. In DNA, the CDR3 is TGTGCCTGGAAGGTCGGGAGCAATCAGCCCCAGCATTTT.

The CDR3 nucleotides read TGTGCCAGCTCACCACCTTCAGGGTCAGAGACCCAGTACTTC. Residues: CASSPPSGSETQYF. The J gene is TRBJ2-5, the V gene TRBV18; TRBD1 is a possible D gene (5 bases). CDR3 length: 14 amino acids. Germline values: CDR1 KGHSH, CDR2 LQKENI. V shed 0 bases and J shed 4 bases, with 9 bases lying between them.

This chain links TRBV19 with TRBJ2-6, with 7 bases aligning to TRBD1. This CDR3 region has 14 residues. Germline CDR1 and CDR2: LNHDA and SQIVND (reference sequence). The V and J ends lost 4 bases and 10 bases, in that order; junction bases with no gene match: 7. The CDR3 DNA is TGTGCCAGTAGTACCAGACAGGGTTTAAACGTCCTGACTTTC. It is translated as CASSTRQGLNVLTF.

The V and J genes are TRBV5-5 and TRBJ2-7; no clear D gene. The CDR3 is 13 residues long. Germline loops: CDR1 SGHKS, CDR2 YYEKEE (reference sequence). Trimming took 1 base from V and 3 from J, leaving 8 bases between them. The CDR3 region has the DNA TGTGCCAGCAGCTTGTCACAACACTACGAGCAGTACTTC. It translates to CASSLSQHYEQYF.

The chain is built from TRBV4-3 and TRBJ1-4, with TRBD1 matching 9 bases. Trimming took 3 bases from V and 8 from J; bases not matched to a gene: 10. The CDR3 sequence is 16 residues long. CDR1 and CDR2 from the germline V gene are LGHNA and YSLEER. The CDR3 here is CASSQFIAGTGEKLFF. CDR3 bases: TGCGCCAGCAGCCAGTTCATCGCCGGGACAGGGGAAAAACTGTTTTTT.

This clone was detected only once. The chain's CDR3 is CASSFGGSLYEQYF. CDR3 nucleotides: TGTGCCAGCAGCTTCGGGGGTTCCCTATACGAGCAGTACTTC. The chain has TRBV5-4 and TRBJ2-7; a possible D gene is TRBD2 (6 bases). Per germline, CDR1 SGHNT and CDR2 YYREEE (reference sequence). V was trimmed by 2 bases and J by 4 bases, leaving 13 bases between them. The CDR3 has 14 amino acids.

The rearrangement uses TRBV28 and TRBJ2-1; D is possibly TRBD1 (5 bases). Per germline, CDR1 MDHEN and CDR2 SYDVKM. V lost 6 bases, J lost 4 bases, and 19 bases lay in between. This CDR3 contains 16 residues. For the CDR3, the DNA is TGTGCCAGCAGCCCAAACTCAGGGTCGGTTTACAATGAGCAGTTCTTC. It codes for CASSPNSGSVYNEQFF.

The V and J genes are TRBV11-3 and TRBJ2-6; 8 bases map to TRBD1. J was trimmed by 2 bases and V by 5 bases; bases with no gene match: 5. Germline lookup yields CDR1 SGHNT and CDR2 YENEEA. This CDR3 is built from 16 residues. The CDR3 is CASSTKQGAGANVLTF. The CDR3 DNA follows: TGTGCCAGCAGCACGAAACAGGGGGCTGGGGCCAACGTCCTGACTTTC.

This clone was seen once. CDR3 coding DNA: TGTGCCAGCAATGGGGAGGGAGGGCCGGGCTACGAGCAGTACTTC. This gives the protein CASNGEGGPGYEQYF. The rearrangement links TRBV2 to TRBJ2-7; 7 nucleotides align to TRBD2. The CDR3 has 15 amino acids. Germline values: CDR1 SNHLY, CDR2 FYNNEI. Unmatched junction bases numbered 12, after V lost 7 bases and J lost 3 bases.

The table lists this clone with a few counts. V and J are TRBV28 and TRBJ2-2; D is unresolved. Trimming removed 2 bases at V and 0 bases at J, with 13 bases between. Germline CDR1 and CDR2: MDHEN and SYDVKM. CDR3 length equals 17 residues. The CDR3 sequence is CASSLPQSIANTGELFF. The CDR3 coding sequence is TGTGCCAGCAGTTTACCCCAATCTATCGCGAACACCGGGGAGCTGTTTTTT.

Concerning this clone: The sample contains more than one DNA sequence encoding this CDR3. The gene calls are TRBV9 and TRBJ2-5; perhaps TRBD1 as D (5 bases). V was pared by 0 bases and J by 0 bases, with 6 bases between. The CDR3 is made up of 14 amino acids. CDR1 is SGDLS and CDR2 is YYNGEE in the germline V gene. The CDR3 region has the DNA TGTGCCAGCAGCGTAGGACAGAACCAAGAGACCCAGTACTTC. Amino acid sequence: CASSVGQNQETQYF.

J is TRBJ2-7 and V is TRBV5-1; D is undetermined. Per germline, CDR1 SGHRS and CDR2 YFSETQ. The CDR3 has 11 residues. Trimming removed 2 bases at V and 3 bases at J, with 3 bases between. The CDR3, as DNA: TGCGCCAGCAGCTTATACTACGAGCAGTACTTC. Translating gives CASSLYYEQYF.

The chain carries TRBV6-1 and TRBJ2-1, with 14 bases aligning to TRBD2. Trimming cost V 2 bases and J 13 bases; bases outside gene matches: 7. Per germline, CDR1 MNHNS and CDR2 SASEGT. This CDR3 region has 15 residues. CDR3 nucleotide sequence: TGTGCCAGCAGTGAATTCGGACTAGCGGGAGGCGGCCAGTTCTTC. It specifies CASSEFGLAGGGQFF.

The chain links TRBV7-3 to TRBJ1-1; no firm D call. CDR1 is SGHTA, CDR2 FQGTGA, per germline. The ends were cut back, 1 base at V and 8 bases at J, with 11 bases in the middle. This CDR3 is 13 amino acids long. The CDR3 bases are TGTGCCAGCAGCTTAAGTGGGTCCAGGGAAGCTTTCTTT. Its protein product is CASSLSGSREAFF.

The rearrangement links TRBV5-6 to TRBJ1-2; tentative D call: TRBD1 (5 bases). Trimming removed 2 bases at V and 7 bases at J, with 12 bases between. CDR3 length equals 13 residues. Germline V gives CDR1 SGHDT, CDR2 YYEEEE. CDR3 amino acids: CASSLEGEGGYTF. The DNA for the CDR3 is TGTGCCAGCAGCTTAGAAGGGGAAGGTGGCTACACCTTC.

The genes are TRBV7-9 and TRBJ2-2, with 10 positions matching TRBD2. V lost 3 bases to trimming and J lost 10 bases; unmatched junction nucleotides: 5. CDR3 length equals 14 residues. In germline, CDR1 is SEHNR, CDR2 FQNEAQ (reference sequence). The CDR3 nucleotides are TGTGCCAGCAGCTTTAAGCGGGAGGGAGTGGAGCTGTTTTTT. Translation gives CASSFKREGVELFF.

The rearrangement uses TRBV10-3 and TRBJ1-5; D unclear. The CDR3 consists of 15 residues. Germline V gene data show CDR1 as ENHRY and CDR2 as SYGVKD. Deletions cut 0 bases from V and 2 bases from J, with 8 bases between. The CDR3 loop reads CAISESLAGNQPQHF. The DNA for the CDR3 is TGTGCCATCAGTGAGTCTTTGGCAGGCAATCAGCCCCAGCATTTT.

The chain combines TRBV7-9 with TRBJ2-1; 13 positions match TRBD2. With V trimmed by 5 bases and J by 8 bases, 9 bases remained unmatched. The CDR3 contains 16 residues. Germline V CDR1 and CDR2: SEHNR, FQNEAQ (reference sequence). CDR3 protein: CASSLRTSGSWDEQFF. The DNA of the CDR3 is TGTGCCAGCAGCCTCCGGACTAGCGGGAGCTGGGATGAGCAGTTCTTC.

The chain uses TRBV5-4 and TRBJ2-5, with TRBD2 matching 16 bases. J lost 7 bases, V lost 4 bases, and 10 bases had no gene match. The CDR3 length is 17 residues. Looked up from germline, CDR1 is SGHNT and CDR2 is YYREEE (reference sequence). This CDR3 reads CASSDPGLAGGPVTQYF. CDR3 nucleotide sequence: TGTGCCAGCAGCGACCCGGGACTAGCGGGAGGGCCTGTGACCCAGTACTTC.

This chain connects TRBV5-6 to TRBJ2-1, with 11 nucleotides matching TRBD2. The CDR3 totals 16 residues. J gave up 3 bases and V 0 bases, and 2 bases lay outside the gene matches. Germline V gives CDR1 SGHDT, CDR2 YYEEEE. CDR3 region: CASSLVGTSGYNEQFF. The CDR3 DNA sequence: TGTGCCAGCAGCTTGGTTGGGACTAGCGGCTACAATGAGCAGTTCTTC.

V and J are TRBV5-4 and TRBJ2-3; a possible D gene is TRBD1 (5 bases). This CDR3 is built from 12 residues. Germline lookup yields CDR1 SGHNT and CDR2 YYREEE (reference sequence). V was pared by 4 bases and J by 6 bases, with 9 bases between. The CDR3 DNA sequence: TGTGCCAGCAGCCTGACAGTTGATACGCAGTATTTT. Encoded protein: CASSLTVDTQYF.

This sequence joins TRBV9 and TRBJ2-5; D perhaps matches TRBD2 (6 bases). Trimming stripped 0 bases from V and 5 bases from J, with 20 bases between. Per germline, CDR1 SGDLS and CDR2 YYNGEE. The CDR3 has 17 amino acids. CDR3 nucleotides: TGTGCCAGCAGCGTAGGGGTCCTGGGCGGAGGGACGGAGACCCAGTACTTC. Its translation is CASSVGVLGGGTETQYF.

The table lists this clone with a few counts. J is TRBJ1-5 and V is TRBV2, with 9 bases fitting TRBD1. The CDR3 is 15 amino acids. Germline V CDR1 and CDR2: SNHLY, FYNNEI. The V segment lost 2 bases and the J segment 5 bases; nucleotides outside the gene matches: 4. CDR3 sequence reads: CASSEWDRAYQPQHF. For the CDR3, the DNA is TGTGCCAGCAGTGAATGGGACAGGGCGTATCAGCCCCAGCATTTT.

Worth noting for this clone: Other DNA sequences from this sample encode an identical CDR3 as well. The J gene is TRBJ1-1, the V gene TRBV25-1, with D perhaps TRBD1 (5 bases). The CDR3 is 13 residues long. Germline V gene data show CDR1 as MGHDK and CDR2 as SYGVNS. V was shortened by 4 bases and J by 4 bases, with 10 bases between the two germline ends. CDR3: CASSAQVRTEAFF. The CDR3 nucleotides read TGTGCCAGCAGTGCACAGGTTCGCACTGAAGCTTTCTTT.

The V call is TRBV18, the J call TRBJ2-7, with a possible D match to TRBD1 (5 bases). Between the trimmed V and J ends, which lost 3 bases and 0 bases, there was a span of 6 bases. The CDR3 covers 13 residues. Germline assignment: CDR1 KGHSH and CDR2 LQKENI. The CDR3 coding sequence is TGTGCCAGCTCACCCGACAGCTCCTACGAGCAGTACTTC. Its protein is CASSPDSSYEQYF.